This T cell receptor beta chain was captured in a study of shared clonotypes between healthy human individuals. Findings and limits, study-wide: Rarefaction showed sorted-subset sequencing was incomplete despite large depth.

Comments on this clone: Its cognate antigen is unknown.

It was into CD45RA+ naive and CD45RA-negative memory subsets that the CD4+ cells were split. The V end was cut by 4 bases, the J end by 1 base, with 10 bases between. Germline CDR1 and CDR2: LNHNV and YYDKDF (reference sequence). The CDR3 covers 14 residues. Sequenced by immunoSEQ multiplex PCR; TCRdb stores in-frame clones only, minus some. The sample has around 2.5 million clones; roughly 93% are singletons. Sequenced sample: naive CD4+ T cells from PBMCs. The subset denotes: CD45RA+ positively selected. The receptor was derived from a man aged 18 to 30 in good health. Some clones in this sample may be carry-over from other donors' samples. This chain connects TRBV15 to TRBJ1-1; possible D gene TRBD1, 6 bases. The CDR3 bases are TGTGCCACCAGCATGGGGACAAGGAACACTGAAGCTTTCTTT. Translating it yields CATSMGTRNTEAFF.